This passage covers 16 T cell receptor beta chains from one sample sequenced in a study of human T cells and chemical hapten exposure. Time point given: patch test 3, about 24 weeks after DPC sensitization. This sample's treatment: therapeutic diphenylcyclopropenone sensitization with weekly scalp DPC. TCRdb used MiXCR to reprocess the RACE reads, holding one entry per CDR3 protein. The data contain more than 100,000 distinct CDR3 sequences, about 11% of them singletons. The source material was whole blood, sampled in connection with sensitization to the hapten diphenylcyclopropenone (DPC). These receptors all stem from a woman aged 50 to 60 with alopecia areata. Some clones in this sample may be carry-over from other donors' samples.

The chain links TRBV10-3 to TRBJ1-2; tentatively, D is TRBD1 (6 bases). Germline CDR1 is ENHRY and CDR2 is SYGVKD. The length of the CDR3 is 15 residues. Trimming removed 0 bases from V and 1 base from J, with 9 bases in between. The CDR3 DNA is TGTGCCATCAGTGAGTCAACAGGGAATAACTATGGCTACACCTTC. Its translation: CAISESTGNNYGYTF.

This clonotype was counted between two and nine times. The chain has TRBV5-6 and TRBJ1-1; possibly TRBD1 for D (5 bases). The CDR3 sequence is 19 residues long. V lost 1 base, J lost 1 base, and 23 bases lay in between. CDR1 and CDR2 from the germline V gene are SGHDT and YYEEEE. The CDR3 region is CASSLWPAGRYGSNTEAFF. The CDR3 DNA reads TGTGCCAGCAGCTTGTGGCCCGCGGGACGGTACGGATCGAACACTGAAGCTTTCTTT.

The chain employs TRBV5-1 and TRBJ2-1, with 7 bases that match TRBD1. The length of the CDR3 is 22 residues. The germline gives CDR1 SGHRS, CDR2 YFSETQ. V lost 3 bases, J lost 4 bases, and 28 bases stayed unmatched. The CDR3 reads CASSYLRLTSVLRDRLYNEQFF. The CDR3 region has the DNA TGCGCCAGCAGCTACCTCCGACTTACCTCCGTCTTACGGGACAGACTTTACAATGAGCAGTTCTTC.

The table lists this clonotype with a few counts. V usage is TRBV4-3 and J usage is TRBJ2-7; the D gene is possibly TRBD1 (6 bases). The V gene lost 0 bases and the J gene lost 7 bases, with 13 bases spanning the gap. CDR1 LGHNA and CDR2 YSLEER come from the germline V gene. CDR3 length: 14 residues. CDR3 amino acids: CASSQETGPGEQYF. The DNA for the CDR3 is TGCGCCAGCAGCCAAGAAACAGGGCCCGGGGAGCAGTACTTC.

This clonotype was detected ten times or more. V gene TRBV12-3 or TRBV12-4 combines with J gene TRBJ2-7; D might be TRBD1 (5 bases). The CDR3 covers 13 residues. Trimming cost V 6 bases and J 3 bases, with 12 bases left between them. In nucleotides, the CDR3 is TGTGCCAGCAGACCCTGGGGCGGCTACGAGCAGTACTTC. It translates to CASRPWGGYEQYF.

V is TRBV4-1 and J is TRBJ1-3; no clear D gene. Germline values: CDR1 MGHRA, CDR2 YSYEKL. V shed 3 bases and J shed 0 bases, with 9 bases lying between them. The CDR3 contains 15 residues. Written as DNA, the CDR3 is TGCGCCAGCAGCCAGACGGAGAGCTCTGGAAACACCATATATTTT. Its protein is CASSQTESSGNTIYF.

V is TRBV9 and J is TRBJ1-3, with D perhaps TRBD1 (6 bases). Looked up from germline, CDR1 is SGDLS and CDR2 is YYNGEE. The CDR3 consists of 15 residues. V gave up 3 bases and J gave up 3 bases, with 13 bases separating them. Here the CDR3 reads CASSEDSGHGNTIYF. The CDR3 nucleotides are TGTGCCAGCAGCGAGGACAGTGGTCATGGAAACACCATATATTTT.

This clonotype was counted a few times. V is TRBV5-5 and J is TRBJ2-2, with unresolved D. V was shortened by 1 base and J by 6 bases, with 7 bases between the two germline ends. Germline V gives CDR1 SGHKS, CDR2 YYEKEE (reference sequence). The CDR3 is made up of 13 amino acids. CDR3 loop: CASSLYPAGELFF. The CDR3 region has the DNA TGTGCCAGCAGCTTGTATCCGGCCGGGGAGCTGTTTTTT.

The table lists this clonotype with many counts. The chain joins TRBV20-1 to TRBJ1-2, with a weak D call TRBD1 (5 bases). The CDR3 is made up of 12 amino acids. Trimming removed 6 bases from V and 0 bases from J, with 8 bases in between. Germline V gives CDR1 DFQATT, CDR2 SNEGSKA (reference sequence). CDR3 bases: TGCAGTGCCGGGACGGCTAACTATGGCTACACCTTC. This gives the protein CSAGTANYGYTF.

The chain joins TRBV20-1 to TRBJ1-6; possible D gene TRBD1, 5 bases. The CDR3 loop spans 15 amino acids. V gave up 1 base and J gave up 4 bases, with 11 bases separating them. Per germline, CDR1 DFQATT and CDR2 SNEGSKA (reference sequence). CDR3 sequence reads: CSARGAGNYNSPLHF. The CDR3 nucleotides read TGCAGTGCTAGAGGGGCAGGGAATTATAATTCACCCCTCCACTTT.

As for this clonotype: A much larger clone lies one base from this, so it may be a read error. The chain recombines TRBV29-1 with TRBJ2-1; perhaps D is TRBD1 or TRBD2 (5 bases each). Germline-derived CDR1 and CDR2 are SQVTM and ANQGSEA. The germline V and J ends were trimmed by 6 bases and 10 bases, with 16 bases remaining between them. This CDR3 spans 12 amino acids. The CDR3 bases are TGCAGCGTCTTAGTGGGAGAGGGGGAGCAGTTCTTC. It is translated as CSVLVGEGEQFF.

A note on this clonotype: This clone may be a read error of a much larger clone one base away. The chain combines TRBV4-2 with TRBJ2-7; maybe TRBD2 (5 bases). The V and J ends lost 0 bases and 5 bases respectively, with 11 bases between them. Germline V CDR1 and CDR2: LGHNA, YNFKEQ. The CDR3 has 14 residues. The CDR3 spells CASSQDWTFDEQYF. In nucleotides, the CDR3 is TGTGCCAGCAGCCAAGATTGGACTTTCGACGAGCAGTACTTC.

V is TRBV20-1 and J is TRBJ1-5, with 11 nucleotides matching TRBD1. The V segment lost 1 base and the J segment 6 bases; nucleotides outside the gene matches: 8. The V gene's germline CDR1 is DFQATT and CDR2 SNEGSKA (reference sequence). This CDR3 is built from 16 residues. CDR3 DNA sequence: TGCAGTGCTAGAGTCCGGGACAGGGGGGGAGGTCAGCCCCAGCATTTT. This sequence encodes CSARVRDRGGGQPQHF.

The gene calls are TRBV30 and TRBJ2-7; TRBD2 matches 12 bases. Germline CDR1 reads GTSNPN; CDR2 reads SVGIG (reference sequence). Germline trimming cut 2 bases from V and 7 bases from J; bases unmatched to any gene: 9. The CDR3 extends over 15 amino acids. CDR3 loop: CAWSSLAGGPSEQYF. The DNA of the CDR3 is TGTGCCTGGAGTTCTCTAGCGGGAGGGCCGAGTGAGCAGTACTTC.

Remarks on this clonotype: A much larger clone differs from this one at a single base, so this may be a read error. The V call is TRBV7-2, the J call TRBJ2-1; D uncertain. CDR3 size: 14 residues. From germline, CDR1 is SGHTA and CDR2 FQGNSA. With 4 bases removed from V and 4 bases from J, the gap between germline ends came to 11 bases. This CDR3 is CASSSLGRYNEQFF. The DNA for the CDR3 is TGTGCCAGCAGCTCGCTAGGACGTTACAATGAGCAGTTCTTC.

This chain joins TRBV11-1 and TRBJ1-6, with D maybe TRBD1 (5 bases). The ends were cut back, 8 bases at V and 0 bases at J, with 8 bases in the middle. The CDR3 has 14 residues. Germline-derived CDR1 and CDR2 are SGHAT and FQDESV (reference sequence). CDR3 sequence (DNA): TGTGCCAGCCGGGGGAGCTCCTATAATTCACCCCTCCACTTT. Encoded protein: CASRGSSYNSPLHF.